These 22 T cell receptor beta chains share one sample of origin, sequenced in a study of T cells after yellow fever vaccination. Each CDR3 protein gets one entry after TCRdb re-called the 5' RACE reads with MiXCR. The table records approximately 330,000 distinct CDR3 sequences, roughly 4.3% of them present only once. The material was PBMCs, obtained 5 days after the yellow fever booster vaccination. These TCRs come from a man between 18 and 29 years old who received the YFV17D yellow fever vaccine.

This clonotype was detected only a few times. CDR3 sequence (DNA): TGTGCCAGCAGTTTGGAGGAGGAGAACACTGAAGCTTTCTTT. It yields the protein CASSLEEENTEAFF. The rearrangement uses TRBV28 and TRBJ1-1, with no clear D. CDR1 is MDHEN, CDR2 SYDVKM, per germline. Trimming cost V 3 bases and J 1 base, with 9 bases left between them. This CDR3 contains 14 residues.

V is TRBV20-1 and J is TRBJ1-1, with a weak D call TRBD1 (5 bases). Trimming removed 5 bases at V and 2 bases at J, with 18 bases between. The CDR3 runs to 15 residues. CDR1 is DFQATT and CDR2 is SNEGSKA in the germline V gene (reference sequence). The CDR3 nucleotides read TGCAGTGCTCCCGCGGGGGGTAGAATAAACACTGAAGCTTTCTTT. It codes for CSAPAGGRINTEAFF.

Ten or more counts support this clonotype. V and J are TRBV20-1 and TRBJ2-7, with D possibly being TRBD1 (6 bases). Trimming left V 0 bases short and J 0 bases short, with 9 bases between. Germline CDR1 reads DFQATT; CDR2 reads SNEGSKA (reference sequence). The CDR3 contains 14 residues. The CDR3 protein is CSARDYRASYEQYF. The CDR3 nucleotides are TGCAGTGCTAGAGATTACAGGGCCTCCTACGAGCAGTACTTC.

This clonotype occurred a few times. This chain joins TRBV10-3 and TRBJ2-1; TRBD1 might be the D (8 bases). Looked up from germline, CDR1 is ENHRY and CDR2 is SYGVKD. Trimming left V 8 bases short and J 9 bases short, with 23 bases between. The CDR3 covers 15 residues. CDR3 nucleotide sequence: TGTGCCATCGACAGGGGAACTAGCGCGACGGGTGAGCAGTTCTTC. Protein: CAIDRGTSATGEQFF.

This clonotype was counted ten times or more. This rearrangement joins TRBV28 to TRBJ2-1; TRBD2 aligns across 8 bases. CDR3 size: 16 residues. Germline V gene lookup returns CDR1 MDHEN and CDR2 SYDVKM. Losses at the gene ends were 6 bases for V and 0 bases for J; bases not matched to a gene: 7. CDR3 coding DNA: TGTGCCAGCAGACCTACTAGCGGCAGCTCCTACAATGAGCAGTTCTTC. Residues: CASRPTSGSSYNEQFF. Drawing the rest from reference TRBV28 and TRBJ2-1, the complete variable domain is DVKVTQSSRYLVKRTGEKVFLECVQDMDHENMFWYRQDPGLGLRLIYFSYDVKMKEKGDIPEGYSVSREKKERFSLILESASTNQTSMYLCASRPTSGSSYNEQFFGPGTRLTVL.

This clonotype has just a few counts. This chain uses TRBV12-3 or TRBV12-4 with TRBJ1-1, with D unclear. The CDR3 has 12 amino acids. V gave up 3 bases and J gave up 10 bases, with 12 bases separating them. The CDR3 DNA reads as TGTGCCAGCAGTTTGACGGGGATTCGAGCTTTCTTT. The encoded protein is CASSLTGIRAFF.

Only a few counts were recorded for this clonotype. V gene TRBV5-1 combines with J gene TRBJ2-4, with 8 positions matching TRBD2. CDR3 length: 16 amino acids. V dropped 0 bases and J dropped 6; count of bases not matched to a gene: 8. Germline lookup yields CDR1 SGHRS and CDR2 YFSETQ. The CDR3 loop reads CASSLAGGPSVNIQYF. The CDR3 DNA follows: TGCGCCAGCAGCTTGGCGGGGGGGCCTTCCGTAAACATTCAGTACTTC.

The rearrangement joins TRBV6-5 to TRBJ2-2; D is undetermined. Germline values: CDR1 MNHEY, CDR2 SVGAGI. Trimming cost V 2 bases and J 1 base, with 5 bases left between them. CDR3 length: 14 residues. The CDR3 loop reads CASSYRGNTGELFF. The CDR3 DNA follows: TGTGCCAGCAGTTACCGCGGGAACACCGGGGAGCTGTTTTTT.

This clonotype was detected only a few times. Lacking the conserved final phenylalanine or tryptophan, this CDR3 likely reflects a read error. The chain is built from TRBV28 and TRBJ1-5; 9 positions match TRBD1. CDR1 is MDHEN and CDR2 is SYDVKM in the germline V gene. CDR3 length: 16 residues. V was pared by 2 bases and J by 6 bases, with 8 bases of the junction left unmatched. For the CDR3, the DNA is TGTGCCAGCAGTTTACTCTGGGGACAGGGACGTCAGCCCCAGCATATT. Translating gives CASSLLWGQGRQPQHI.

The V and J genes are TRBV7-3 and TRBJ2-4; TRBD2 matches at 7 bases. The CDR3 length is 15 residues. V shed 5 bases and J 6 bases; nucleotides not matched to a gene: 10. CDR1 is SGHTA, CDR2 FQGTGA, per germline. The CDR3 reads CASSLLPGGGNIQYF. DNA of the CDR3: TGTGCCAGCAGCCTCTTACCGGGGGGTGGAAACATTCAGTACTTC.

On this clonotype itself: One end of the junction fails to match germline, which may point to a read error. The CDR3 nucleotides are TGTGCCAGCCCTCGAAAGTCCCCAGGGAACCCCATCTTC. It translates to CASPRKSPGNPIF. The chain employs TRBV12-3 or TRBV12-4 and TRBJ2-7; weak D call: TRBD1 (5 bases). This CDR3 comprises 13 residues.

This clonotype was counted only a few times. The chain recombines TRBV5-1 with TRBJ2-1, with 9 nucleotides matching TRBD2. With 0 bases clipped from V and 9 bases from J, the junction kept 7 bases outside the gene matches. This CDR3 contains 15 residues. Per germline, CDR1 SGHRS and CDR2 YFSETQ. CDR3 region: CASSLGRGLAGEQFF. The CDR3 region has the DNA TGCGCCAGCAGCTTGGGGAGGGGACTAGCCGGTGAGCAGTTCTTC.

This clonotype has a handful of counts. The CDR3 region is CASSFRGGAFF. The CDR3 nucleotides read TGTGCCAGCAGTTTTCGAGGTGGGGCTTTCTTT. This chain joins TRBV28 and TRBJ1-1, with D unclear. CDR3 size: 11 residues. V was clipped by 3 bases and J by 11 bases, with 10 bases between them. The germline V gene has CDR1 MDHEN and CDR2 SYDVKM.

This clonotype was found many times. The rearrangement links TRBV24-1 to TRBJ2-5, with 7 bases matching TRBD2. CDR3 length: 15 residues. In germline, CDR1 is KGHDR, CDR2 SFDVKD. Trimming took 7 bases from V and 0 from J; bases not matched to a gene: 7. CDR3: CATSALLADQETQYF. CDR3 DNA: TGTGCCACCAGCGCCCTTCTAGCGGACCAAGAGACCCAGTACTTC.

The V and J genes are TRBV12-3 or TRBV12-4 and TRBJ1-6, with D uncertain. V was pared by 2 bases and J by 5 bases, with 7 bases between. The CDR3 sequence is 14 residues long. CDR3 sequence reads: CASSLRGHNSPLHF. The CDR3 DNA follows: TGTGCCAGCAGTTTACGAGGGCATAATTCACCCCTCCACTTT.

This clonotype was recorded at least ten times. V and J are TRBV4-3 and TRBJ2-7, with D perhaps TRBD2 (6 bases). The V and J ends lost 4 bases and 1 base respectively, with 14 bases between them. Germline assignment: CDR1 LGHNA and CDR2 YSLEER. This CDR3 region has 15 residues. For the CDR3, the DNA is TGCGCCAGCAGCCCTCATTCGGGGGTTTCCTACGAGCAGTACTTC. This gives the protein CASSPHSGVSYEQYF.

This clonotype appeared many times. The chain carries TRBV11-2 and TRBJ2-2, with D maybe TRBD1 (5 bases). The CDR3 is 17 residues long. With 0 bases removed from V and 0 bases from J, the gap between germline ends came to 11 bases. The germline CDR1 and CDR2 sequences are SGHAT and FQNNGV. As DNA, the CDR3 is TGTGCCAGCAGCTTAGACGGAGCGACAGCGAACACCGGGGAGCTGTTTTTT. As protein: CASSLDGATANTGELFF.

The J gene is TRBJ2-1, the V gene TRBV12-3 or TRBV12-4; 8 positions agree with TRBD2. The CDR3 covers 17 residues. The V segment lost 5 bases and the J segment 3 bases; nucleotides outside the gene matches: 12. The CDR3 is CASSPTLRGGGYNEQFF. The CDR3 bases are TGTGCCAGCAGTCCAACCCTCCGGGGGGGGGGCTACAATGAGCAGTTCTTC.

V is TRBV5-4 and J is TRBJ1-1; TRBD1 matches 8 bases. Germline V lookup: CDR1 SGHNT, CDR2 YYREEE (reference sequence). The CDR3 consists of 17 residues. V lost 9 bases, J lost 1 base, and 17 bases stayed unmatched. The CDR3 here is CANIALDRAAQNTEAFF. The DNA for the CDR3 is TGTGCCAACATCGCATTGGACAGGGCCGCCCAGAACACTGAAGCTTTCTTT.

The V gene is TRBV5-4, the J gene TRBJ2-3; 7 bases fit TRBD1. The germline V gene has CDR1 SGHNT and CDR2 YYREEE (reference sequence). The length of the CDR3 is 15 residues. The J segment lost 4 bases and the V segment lost 4 bases, leaving 9 bases of the junction unmatched. CDR3 DNA: TGTGCCAGCAGCCCGGGACAGAAACAGGCAGATACGCAGTATTTT. Amino acids: CASSPGQKQADTQYF.

This clonotype was counted many times. V is TRBV30 and J is TRBJ2-3; 8 nucleotides match TRBD2. The CDR3 loop spans 13 amino acids. Germline loops: CDR1 GTSNPN, CDR2 SVGIG (reference sequence). V trimming: 0 bases; J trimming: 7 bases; junction bases outside the gene matches: 3. CDR3 in DNA: TGTGCCTGGAGTGTCGGGGGGGCGTATACGCAGTATTTT. This encodes CAWSVGGAYTQYF.

The gene calls are TRBV7-9 and TRBJ2-5; D not certain. Per the germline V gene, CDR1 is SEHNR and CDR2 is FQNEAQ (reference sequence). Trimming shortened V by 4 bases and J by 0 bases, and 12 bases separated the two germline ends. The CDR3 runs to 15 residues. As DNA, the CDR3 is TGTGCCAGCAGCTCCCAGATTCTCCACCAAGAGACCCAGTACTTC. This encodes CASSSQILHQETQYF.